This T cell receptor beta chain derives from a study of blood T cell repertoires in COVID-19. The wider study: The study drew acute and convalescent COVID-19 samples from the United States, Italy and Spain.

There are 14 residues in the CDR3. Between the trimmed V and J ends, which lost 2 bases and 4 bases, there was a span of 10 bases. CDR1 is SGHTA and CDR2 is FQGTGA in the germline V gene. Cohorts were based on clinical histories the participants reported. Someone with COVID-19 had been met by exposed participants within 2 weeks before study entry. Repertoires were generated with immunoSEQ multiplex PCR, while TCRdb's copy carries only in-frame clones and drops some. There are around 250,000 clones in the sample; approximately 88% occur only once, and about 2.9% lies in the top ten. The sequenced sample was PBMCs or T cells enriched from blood (not recorded which). This chain connects TRBV7-3 to TRBJ2-3; the D is unclear. This receptor was taken from a woman aged 35 to 49 who had been exposed to COVID-19. The CDR3 bases are TGTGCCAGCAGCTTAGGGCAGGTCCCAGATACGCAGTATTTT. This sequence encodes CASSLGQVPDTQYF.